This TCR beta chain is drawn from a study of T cell repertoires in aging, cancer and after chemotherapy. About the research overall: Donors were grouped into six age bands spanning 30 or younger through 70 or older. Healthy donor repertoires were recorded over several months to years and showed clear clonal overlap. Study-level findings and limits: Untreated cancer patients had significantly lower blood TCR diversity than age-matched healthy donors. These repertoire data do not allow conclusions about immunological memory after chemotherapy.

This clonotype has more than one count but fewer than ten. Its antigen is not identified. Peripheral blood genomic DNA, not sorted cells or RNA, was the template. A mixed TRB-A/B primer pool amplified rearranged TRB by multiplex touch-down PCR. TCRdb processed the multiplex PCR reads anew with MiXCR; each CDR3 protein has one entry. The repertoire holds around 5,000 distinct CDR3 sequences, around 21% seen once, with over 3.5% in the top ten. V gave up 3 bases and J gave up 9 bases; unmatched junction bases: 1. The CDR3 consists of 13 residues. What was sequenced was blood. V and J are TRBV12-3 or TRBV12-4 and TRBJ2-1; 11 bases line up with TRBD2. The source of this sequence is a human donor in good health. The donor label of this sample is uncertain. CDR3 nucleotide sequence: TGTGCCAGCAGTTTTACTAGCGGGGGTGAGCAGTTCTTC. The encoded protein is CASSFTSGGEQFF.